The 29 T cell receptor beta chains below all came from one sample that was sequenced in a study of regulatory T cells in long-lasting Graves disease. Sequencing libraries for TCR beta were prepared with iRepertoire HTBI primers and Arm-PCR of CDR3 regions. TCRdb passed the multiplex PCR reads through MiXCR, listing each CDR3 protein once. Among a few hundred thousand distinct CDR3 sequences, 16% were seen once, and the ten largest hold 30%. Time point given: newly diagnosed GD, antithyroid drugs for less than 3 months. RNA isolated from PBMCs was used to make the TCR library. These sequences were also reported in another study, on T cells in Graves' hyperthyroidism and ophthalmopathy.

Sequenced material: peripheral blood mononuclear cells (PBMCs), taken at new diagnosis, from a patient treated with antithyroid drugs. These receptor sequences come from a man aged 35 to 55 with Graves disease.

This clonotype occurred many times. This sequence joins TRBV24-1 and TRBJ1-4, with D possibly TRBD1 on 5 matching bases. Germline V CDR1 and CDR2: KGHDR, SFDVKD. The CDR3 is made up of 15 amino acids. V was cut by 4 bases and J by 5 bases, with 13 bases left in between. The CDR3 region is CATSDPGTGNEKLFF. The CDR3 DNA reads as TGTGCCACCAGTGACCCCGGGACGGGGAATGAAAAACTGTTTTTT.

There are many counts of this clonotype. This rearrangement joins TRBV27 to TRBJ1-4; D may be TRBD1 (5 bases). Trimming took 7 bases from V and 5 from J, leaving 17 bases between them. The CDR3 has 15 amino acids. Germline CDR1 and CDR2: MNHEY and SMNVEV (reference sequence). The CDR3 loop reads CASTISGARNEKLFF. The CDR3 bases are TGTGCCAGCACTATCTCCGGGGCGCGAAATGAAAAACTGTTTTTT.

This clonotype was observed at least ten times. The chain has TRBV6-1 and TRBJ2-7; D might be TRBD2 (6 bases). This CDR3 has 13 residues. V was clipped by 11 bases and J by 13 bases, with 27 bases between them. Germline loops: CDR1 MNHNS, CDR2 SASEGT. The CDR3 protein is CAPPNPGLPHPYF. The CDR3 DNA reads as TGTGCCCCTCCGAACCCGGGACTCCCCCACCCATACTTC.

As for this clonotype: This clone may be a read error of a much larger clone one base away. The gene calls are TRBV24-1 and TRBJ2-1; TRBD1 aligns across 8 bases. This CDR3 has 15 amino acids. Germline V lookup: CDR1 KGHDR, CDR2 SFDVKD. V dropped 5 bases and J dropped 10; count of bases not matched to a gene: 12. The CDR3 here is CATSVSGTGSYEQFF. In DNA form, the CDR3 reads TGTGCCACCAGTGTATCCGGGACAGGCTCCTACGAGCAGTTCTTC.

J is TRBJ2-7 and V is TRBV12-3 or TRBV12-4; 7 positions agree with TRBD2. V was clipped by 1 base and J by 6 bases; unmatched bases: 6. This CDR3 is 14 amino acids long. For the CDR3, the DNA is TGTGCCAGCAGTTTAGGGGGGAGGGCCCTCGAGCAGTACTTC. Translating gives CASSLGGRALEQYF.

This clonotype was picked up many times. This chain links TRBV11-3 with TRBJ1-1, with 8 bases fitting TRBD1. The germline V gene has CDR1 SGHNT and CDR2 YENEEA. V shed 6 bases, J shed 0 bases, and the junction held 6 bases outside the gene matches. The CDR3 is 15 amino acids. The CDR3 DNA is TGTGCCAGCAGACCCCGGACAGGGATGAACACTGAAGCTTTCTTT. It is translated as CASRPRTGMNTEAFF.

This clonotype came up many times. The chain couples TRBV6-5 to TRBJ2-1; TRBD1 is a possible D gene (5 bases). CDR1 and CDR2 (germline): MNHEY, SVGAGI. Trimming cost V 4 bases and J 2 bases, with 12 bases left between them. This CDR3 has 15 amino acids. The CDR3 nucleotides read TGTGCCAGCAGTTCCACAGGTGCCCCCTACAATGAGCAGTTCTTC. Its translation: CASSSTGAPYNEQFF.

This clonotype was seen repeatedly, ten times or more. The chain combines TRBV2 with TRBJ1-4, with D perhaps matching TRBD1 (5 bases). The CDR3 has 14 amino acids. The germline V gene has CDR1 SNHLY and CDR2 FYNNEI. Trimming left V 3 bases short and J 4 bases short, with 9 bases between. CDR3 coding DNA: TGTGCCAGCAGTGACAGGACACGTAATGAAAAACTGTTTTTT. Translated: CASSDRTRNEKLFF.

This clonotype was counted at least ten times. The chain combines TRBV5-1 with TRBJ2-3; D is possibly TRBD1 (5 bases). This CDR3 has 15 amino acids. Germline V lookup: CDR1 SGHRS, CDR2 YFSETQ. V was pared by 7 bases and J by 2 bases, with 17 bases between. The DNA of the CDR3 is TGCGCCAGCGGTCAGGGCGCGTCTAACACAGATACGCAGTATTTT. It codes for CASGQGASNTDTQYF.

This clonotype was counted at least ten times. The CDR3 DNA is TGTGCCAGCAGTGAAGGCAGGGGGAGGAGGGAGACCCAGTACTTC. Translation gives CASSEGRGRRETQYF. The gene calls are TRBV2 and TRBJ2-5, with D perhaps matching TRBD1 (7 bases). The germline CDR1 and CDR2 sequences are SNHLY and FYNNEI. The CDR3 covers 15 residues. Trimming shortened V by 1 base and J by 5 bases, and 14 bases separated the two germline ends.

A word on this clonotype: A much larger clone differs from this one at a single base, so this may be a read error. The CDR3 protein is CASSPRGGWNTDTQYF. DNA of the CDR3: TGTGCCAGCAGCCCCCGCGGGGGGTGGAACACAGATACGCAGTATTTT. The chain carries TRBV7-9 and TRBJ2-3, with 8 bases lining up with TRBD2. V lost 5 bases, J lost 2 bases, and 9 bases stayed unmatched. Germline lookup yields CDR1 SEHNR and CDR2 FQNEAQ (reference sequence). The CDR3 loop spans 16 amino acids.

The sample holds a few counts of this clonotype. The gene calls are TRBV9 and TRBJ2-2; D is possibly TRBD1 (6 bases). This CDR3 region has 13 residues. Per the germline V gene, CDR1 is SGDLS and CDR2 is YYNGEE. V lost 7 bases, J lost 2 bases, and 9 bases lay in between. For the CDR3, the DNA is TGTGCCAGCGCGGACAGAAACACCGGGGAGCTGTTTTTT. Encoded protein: CASADRNTGELFF.

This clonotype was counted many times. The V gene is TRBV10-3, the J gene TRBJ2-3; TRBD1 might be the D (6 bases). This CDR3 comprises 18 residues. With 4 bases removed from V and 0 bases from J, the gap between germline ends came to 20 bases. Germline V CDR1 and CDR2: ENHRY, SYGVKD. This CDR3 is CAISGPPGTSGSTDTQYF. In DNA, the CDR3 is TGTGCCATCAGTGGCCCACCCGGGACAAGCGGTAGCACAGATACGCAGTATTTT.

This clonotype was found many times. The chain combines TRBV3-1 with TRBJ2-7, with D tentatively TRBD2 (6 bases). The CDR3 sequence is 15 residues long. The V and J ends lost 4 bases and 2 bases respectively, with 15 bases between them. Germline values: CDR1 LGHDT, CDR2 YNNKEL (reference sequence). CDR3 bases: TGTGCCAGCAGCCTCGGCCTAGCGAACACCTACGAGCAGTACTTC. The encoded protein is CASSLGLANTYEQYF.

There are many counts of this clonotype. CDR3: CASSLYRVDEQFF. The CDR3 bases are TGTGCCAGCAGTTTGTACAGGGTCGATGAGCAGTTCTTC. The chain employs TRBV28 and TRBJ2-1, with a possible D match to TRBD1 (6 bases). The germline gives CDR1 MDHEN, CDR2 SYDVKM. The CDR3 is 13 amino acids. The ends were cut back, 3 bases at V and 8 bases at J, with 11 bases in the middle. Full variable domain (outside the CDR3, taken from reference TRBV28 and TRBJ2-1): DVKVTQSSRYLVKRTGEKVFLECVQDMDHENMFWYRQDPGLGLRLIYFSYDVKMKEKGDIPEGYSVSREKKERFSLILESASTNQTSMYLCASSLYRVDEQFFGPGTRLTVL.

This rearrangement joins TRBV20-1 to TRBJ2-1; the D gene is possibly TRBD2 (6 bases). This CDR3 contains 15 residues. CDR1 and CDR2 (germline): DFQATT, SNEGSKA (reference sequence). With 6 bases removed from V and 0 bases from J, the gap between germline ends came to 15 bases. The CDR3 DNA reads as TGCAGTGCCCGGGACTTACTTAGCTCCTACAATGAGCAGTTCTTC. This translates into CSARDLLSSYNEQFF.

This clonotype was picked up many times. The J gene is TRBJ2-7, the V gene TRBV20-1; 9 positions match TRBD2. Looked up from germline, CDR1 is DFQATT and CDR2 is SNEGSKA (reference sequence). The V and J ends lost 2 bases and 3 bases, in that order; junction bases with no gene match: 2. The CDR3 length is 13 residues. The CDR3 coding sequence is TGCAGTGCTAGACTAGCGGGAAGCTACGAGCAGTACTTC. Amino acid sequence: CSARLAGSYEQYF.

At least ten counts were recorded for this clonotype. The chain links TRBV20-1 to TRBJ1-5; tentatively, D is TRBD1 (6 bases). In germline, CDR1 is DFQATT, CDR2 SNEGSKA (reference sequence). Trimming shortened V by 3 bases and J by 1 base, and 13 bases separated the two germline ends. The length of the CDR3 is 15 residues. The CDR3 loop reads CSARLSGASNQPQHF. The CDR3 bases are TGCAGTGCTAGGCTGTCGGGGGCCAGCAATCAGCCCCAGCATTTT.

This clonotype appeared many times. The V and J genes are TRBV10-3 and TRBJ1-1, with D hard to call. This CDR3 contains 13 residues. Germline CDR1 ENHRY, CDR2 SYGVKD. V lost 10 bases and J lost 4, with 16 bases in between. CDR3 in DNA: TGTGCCACCTCTACAAGGGCGTCCACTGAAGCTTTCTTT. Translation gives CATSTRASTEAFF.

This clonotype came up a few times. The CDR3: CASSQNGLAGDYSSTDTQYF. CDR3 in DNA: TGTGCCAGCAGCCAAAATGGACTAGCGGGGGACTACTCTAGCACAGATACGCAGTATTTT. This chain connects TRBV4-2 to TRBJ2-3; TRBD2 aligns across 13 bases. With 2 bases clipped from V and 0 bases from J, the junction kept 11 bases outside the gene matches. CDR1 LGHNA and CDR2 YNFKEQ come from the germline V gene. This CDR3 region has 20 residues.

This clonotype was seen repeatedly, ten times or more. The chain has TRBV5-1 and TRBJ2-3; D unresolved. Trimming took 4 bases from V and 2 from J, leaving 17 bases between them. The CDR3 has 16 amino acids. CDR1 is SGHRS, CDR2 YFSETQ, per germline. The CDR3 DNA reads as TGCGCCAGCAGCCTGGCTTGGGGTGTTGACACAGATACGCAGTATTTT. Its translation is CASSLAWGVDTDTQYF. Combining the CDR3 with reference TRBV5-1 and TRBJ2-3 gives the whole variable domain KAGVTQTPRYLIKTRGQQVTLSCSPISGHRSVSWYQQTPGQGLQFLFEYFSETQRNKGNFPGRFSGRQFSNSRSEMNVSTLELGDSALYLCASSLAWGVDTDTQYFGPGTRLTVL.

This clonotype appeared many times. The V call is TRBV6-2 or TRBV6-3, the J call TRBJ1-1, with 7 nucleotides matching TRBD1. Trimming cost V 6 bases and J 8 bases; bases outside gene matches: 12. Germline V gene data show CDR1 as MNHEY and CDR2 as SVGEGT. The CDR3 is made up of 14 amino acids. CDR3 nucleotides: TGTGCCAGCAGGCGGGACAGCACGGCCCCCGAAGCTTTCTTT. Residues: CASRRDSTAPEAFF.

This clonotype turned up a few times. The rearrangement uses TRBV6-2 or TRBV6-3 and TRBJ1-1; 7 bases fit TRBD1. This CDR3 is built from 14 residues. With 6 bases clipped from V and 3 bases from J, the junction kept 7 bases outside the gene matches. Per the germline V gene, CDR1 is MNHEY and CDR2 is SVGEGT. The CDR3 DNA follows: TGTGCCAGCAGAGAAAAGACAGGGTACACTGAAGCTTTCTTT. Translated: CASREKTGYTEAFF.

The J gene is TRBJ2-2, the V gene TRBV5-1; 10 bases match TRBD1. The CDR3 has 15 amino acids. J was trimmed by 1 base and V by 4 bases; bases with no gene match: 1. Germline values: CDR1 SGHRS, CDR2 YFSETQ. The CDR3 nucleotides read TGCGCCAGCAGCGGGACAGGGGTGAACACCGGGGAGCTGTTTTTT. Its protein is CASSGTGVNTGELFF.

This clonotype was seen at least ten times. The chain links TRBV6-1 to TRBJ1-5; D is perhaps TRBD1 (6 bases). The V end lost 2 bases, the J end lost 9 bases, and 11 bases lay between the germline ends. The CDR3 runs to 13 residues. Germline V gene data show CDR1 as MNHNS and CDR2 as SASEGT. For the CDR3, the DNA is TGTGCCAGCAGTGAACAGGGGTTATGGCCCCAGCATTTT. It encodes CASSEQGLWPQHF.

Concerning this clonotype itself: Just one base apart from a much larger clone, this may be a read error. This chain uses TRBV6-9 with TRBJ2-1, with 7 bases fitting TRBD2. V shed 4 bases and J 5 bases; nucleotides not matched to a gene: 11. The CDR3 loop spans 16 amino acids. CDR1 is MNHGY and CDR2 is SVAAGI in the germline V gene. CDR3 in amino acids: CASSCSSGEVDNEQFF. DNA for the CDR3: TGTGCCAGCAGTTGTTCCAGCGGGGAGGTCGACAATGAGCAGTTCTTC.

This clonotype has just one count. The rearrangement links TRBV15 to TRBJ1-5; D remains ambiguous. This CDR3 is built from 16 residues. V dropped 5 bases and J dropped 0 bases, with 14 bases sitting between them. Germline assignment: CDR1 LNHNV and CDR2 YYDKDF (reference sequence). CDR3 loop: CATSLGSPYSNQPQHF. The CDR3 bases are TGTGCCACCAGCCTAGGTAGTCCTTATAGCAATCAGCCCCAGCATTTT.

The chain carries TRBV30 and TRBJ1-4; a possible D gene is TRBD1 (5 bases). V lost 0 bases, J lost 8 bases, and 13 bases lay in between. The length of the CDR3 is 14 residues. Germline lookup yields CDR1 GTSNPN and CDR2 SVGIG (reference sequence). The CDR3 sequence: CAWSVGGVGEKLFF. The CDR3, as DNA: TGTGCCTGGAGTGTGGGGGGGGTCGGAGAAAAACTGTTTTTT. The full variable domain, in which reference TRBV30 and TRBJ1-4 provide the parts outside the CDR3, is SQTIHQWPATLVQPVGSPLSLECTVEGTSNPNLYWYRQAAGRGLQLLFYSVGIGQISSEVPQNLSASRPQDRQFILSSKKLLLSDSGFYLCAWSVGGVGEKLFFGSGTQLSVL.

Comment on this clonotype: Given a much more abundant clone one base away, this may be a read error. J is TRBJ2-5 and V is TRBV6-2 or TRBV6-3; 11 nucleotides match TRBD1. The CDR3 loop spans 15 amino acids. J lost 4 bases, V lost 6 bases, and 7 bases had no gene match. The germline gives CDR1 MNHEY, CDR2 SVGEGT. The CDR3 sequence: CASRPHGTGGETQYF. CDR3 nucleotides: TGTGCCAGCAGACCCCACGGGACAGGGGGAGAGACCCAGTACTTC.